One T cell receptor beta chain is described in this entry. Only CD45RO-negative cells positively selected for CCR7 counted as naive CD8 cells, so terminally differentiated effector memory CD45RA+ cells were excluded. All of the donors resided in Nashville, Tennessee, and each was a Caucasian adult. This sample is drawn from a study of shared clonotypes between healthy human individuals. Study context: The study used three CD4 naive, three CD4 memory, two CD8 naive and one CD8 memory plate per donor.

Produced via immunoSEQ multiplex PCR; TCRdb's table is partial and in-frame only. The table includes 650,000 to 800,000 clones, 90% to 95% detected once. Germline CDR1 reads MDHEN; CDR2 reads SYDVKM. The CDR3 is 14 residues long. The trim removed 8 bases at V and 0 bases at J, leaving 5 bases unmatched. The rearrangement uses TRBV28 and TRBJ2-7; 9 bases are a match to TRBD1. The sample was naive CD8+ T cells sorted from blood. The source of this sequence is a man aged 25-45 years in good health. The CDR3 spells CASGGQGSSYEQYF. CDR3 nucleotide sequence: TGTGCCAGCGGGGGACAGGGAAGCTCCTACGAGCAGTACTTC.